This T cell receptor (beta chain) was found in a study of spatial heterogeneity in lung cancer. Study details: Sequencing consistently turned up more beta-chain sequences than alpha-chain sequences. Broader study findings: Blood showed ubiquitous tumor TCRs more often at resection than at routine follow-up.

Germline V lookup: CDR1 MGHRA, CDR2 YSYEKL. This CDR3 contains 13 residues. To note about this clonotype: Its antigen is not known. A much larger clone is a single base away; this may be a read error.

Each TCR cDNA molecule carried a unique molecular identifier. TCRdb fed the 5' RACE reads into MiXCR, producing one record per CDR3 protein. Of roughly 9,200 distinct CDR3 sequences listed, 20% to 25% are singletons. The time point denotes: blood at routine non-recurrence follow-up after resection. Tumor, nontumor lung or frozen PBMC supplied whole RNA that was sequenced unsorted. The chain recombines TRBV4-1 with TRBJ2-1, with D perhaps TRBD2 (5 bases). This receptor was taken from a female donor with early-stage non-small cell lung cancer. The source material was PBMCs, sampled at follow-up. This CDR3 is CATSPRTDNEQFF. The CDR3 nucleotides are TGCGCCACCAGCCCACGGACTGACAATGAGCAGTTCTTC.